This TCR beta chain was captured in a study of T cells in localized non-small cell lung cancer. To note about this clone: The antigen is undetermined.

Only in-frame clones appear in the TCRdb table, and some are missing; sequencing was by immunoSEQ multiplex PCR. The sample has approximately 70,000 clones, roughly 76% seen once. Study-wide findings and caveats: Heterogeneity remains possible, as sequencing covered one tumor region only. Longer overall survival was associated with a higher density of T cells in the blood. Median detection of top 100 tumor clones in adjacent lung was about 60 clones.

The ends lost 7 bases at V and 2 bases at J; junction bases unmatched: 4. The CDR3 consists of 13 residues. Germline-derived CDR1 and CDR2 are MNHEY and SMNVEV (reference sequence). The material was PBMCs, obtained before any cancer treatment. The sequence was collected from a man between 35 and 75 years old with stage II lung adenocarcinoma. The chain joins TRBV27 to TRBJ1-2; TRBD1 agrees at 7 bases. The CDR3 DNA is TGTGCCAGCACCTCGACAGGGAACTATGGCTACACCTTC. Residues: CASTSTGNYGYTF.